Here is one TCR beta chain with its context. This clonotype was detected ten times or more. Its binding antigen is unknown. Base-call qualities are not available, and no considerably larger clone is one nucleotide away. The Miltenyi Naive CD4+ T Cell Isolation kit was used to purify naive CD4+ T cells, and Tregs were depleted with CD25 microbeads. Tregs, naive and memory CD4+ T cells from tumor, blood and ipsilateral draining lymph nodes of a handful of breast cancer patients underwent full-length TCR alpha and beta sequencing. Ficoll density gradient centrifugation was used to isolate mononuclear cells from either lymph nodes or around 51 ml of peripheral blood. FACS confirmed that the sorted cell populations were more than 90% pure. Amplification of full-length TCR variable regions was done by 5' RACE PCR using constant-region reverse primers, and this step was followed by semi-nested PCR with Nested Universal Primer A. Using the ReliaPrep RNA Cell Miniprep System, total RNA was extracted, and the SMARTer RACE 5'/3' Kit was then used to reverse transcribe the RNA into 5'RACE-ready cDNA. Multiplex adaptors were used to barcode full-length TCR alpha and beta libraries, and the barcoded libraries were sequenced on an Illumina MiSeq. In the paper's pipeline: Sequencing data were pooled across the five patients for each of nine subset-tissue groups and compared by unsupervised clustering of TCR gene usage. The Morisita-Horn index, with shared sequences weighted by their contribution to each repertoire, was used to calculate repertoire similarity. TCRdb passed the public sequencing reads through fastp at Q25 and MiXCR, retaining productive beta sequences. Duplicate CDR3 protein sequences are folded into a single record with the most common DNA and genes. These V and J calls derive from TCRdb rather than the authors' analysis. The sample table shows roughly 52,000 distinct CDR3 sequences, and roughly 15% are seen once. 2% to 2.5% of the sample belongs to the ten largest clones.

The sample is drawn from a study (dated by TCRdb to the mid-2010s). The study in broad terms: The study tested whether tumor-infiltrating Tregs in breast cancer are recruited from blood Tregs or converted in situ from other CD4+ T cell subsets. Study-wide conclusions, independent of this receptor: The TCR gene usage of tumor memory CD4+ T cells clustered together with blood and lymph node memory CD4+ cells and with lymph node naive CD4+ cells. The larger-cohort validation was restricted to a single TCR beta V-J rearrangement rather than whole repertoires. The greatest overlap of tumor-infiltrating Treg TCR alpha and beta sequences was with tumor naive CD4+ T cells, followed next by blood naive CD4+ T cells.

CDR3 length: 14 amino acids, cysteine to phenylalanine. Kept here is only the CDR3 DNA, which spans 42 bases and is read in frame from base 1. Based on the germline V gene, the CDR1 and CDR2 sequences are SGHTA and FQGNSA. V is clipped by 5 bases and J by 5 bases, and the sequence between their germline boundaries is 15 bases long. The receptor's source is a female donor with breast cancer. The chain joins TRBV7-2 to TRBJ1-1; a tentative D call is TRBD1 (5 bases match). Sequenced sample: naive CD4+ T cells sorted from blood. Per the publication, the cell subset or site label means: naive CD4+ T cells, CD4+CD45RA+CD25-. The CDR3 region: CASSPSQGLTEAFF. The sequenced DNA is TGTGCCAGCAGCCCCTCTCAGGGTTTGACTGAAGCTTTCTTT. This CDR3, with the reference TRBV7-2 and TRBJ1-1 proteins standing in past its ends, gives the full variable domain GAGVSQSPSNKVTEKGKDVELRCDPISGHTALYWYRQSLGQGLEFLIYFQGNSAPDKSGLPSDRFSAERTGGSVSTLTIQRTQQEDSAVYLCASSPSQGLTEAFFGQGTRLTVV.